These 8 T cell receptor beta chains came from one sample sequenced in a study of T cells in Graves' hyperthyroidism and ophthalmopathy (dated by TCRdb to the late 2010s). Library construction relied on multiplex PCR. Instrument on record: Illumina HiSeq 2000. Amplification of TCR beta CDR3 regions was carried out from RNA transcripts. The first round of RT-PCR for the TCR CDR3 was performed with the HTBI primer set and the Qiagen OneStep RT-PCR kit. Using fastp trimming at Q25 and MiXCR clonotype assembly, TCRdb reanalyzed the public sequencing data and kept in-frame beta chains. Entries that share a CDR3 protein sequence are merged under the most common genes and DNA. Recorded for this sample are around 350,000 distinct CDR3 sequences; around 25% of them occurred a single time. 73% of the sample rests with the top ten. Sequencing used blood. The receptor set was obtained from a man in his forties or fifties with Graves' hyperthyroidism.

The rearrangement joins TRBV15 to TRBJ1-5, with D maybe TRBD1 (5 bases). Germline-derived CDR1 and CDR2 are LNHNV and YYDKDF (reference sequence). V was clipped by 1 base and J by 4 bases, with 8 bases between them. CDR3 size: 14 residues. CDR3 region: CATSRAGQNQPQHF. The CDR3 nucleotides read TGTGCCACCAGCAGAGCAGGGCAGAATCAGCCCCAGCATTTT.

This sequence joins TRBV27 and TRBJ2-7; D is possibly TRBD2 (5 bases). CDR1 is MNHEY, CDR2 SMNVEV, per germline (reference sequence). This CDR3 contains 15 residues. The V end lost 6 bases, the J end lost 3 bases, and 18 bases lay between the germline ends. CDR3: CASRRSAGSSYEQYF. The CDR3 DNA is TGTGCCAGCAGGCGATCTGCGGGTAGTAGCTACGAGCAGTACTTC.

This clonotype was seen at least ten times. This chain joins TRBV12-3 or TRBV12-4 and TRBJ2-7; TRBD2 matches at 7 bases. The CDR3 extends over 16 amino acids. The junction had 13 bases not matched to a gene; V was cut back by 1 base and J by 7 bases. CDR3 in DNA: TGTGCCAGCAGTTTAGGGGGCCTAGCGGCAACGTGGGAGCAGTACTTC. Amino acids: CASSLGGLAATWEQYF.

This clonotype occurred many times. This chain joins TRBV6-5 and TRBJ1-1; unclear D gene. CDR3 length: 13 residues. Trimming left V 2 bases short and J 5 bases short, with 9 bases between. Germline CDR1 reads MNHEY; CDR2 reads SVGAGI. The CDR3 protein is CASSYPSGTEAFF. CDR3 nucleotide sequence: TGTGCCAGCAGTTACCCATCGGGGACTGAAGCTTTCTTT.

This clonotype occurred a few times. V usage is TRBV14 and J usage is TRBJ2-1, with 11 bases fitting TRBD1. The V gene end was trimmed by 2 bases and the J gene end by 8 bases; junction bases not matched to a gene: 5. Germline V gene data show CDR1 as SGHDN and CDR2 as FVKESK. The CDR3 covers 15 residues. CDR3 sequence reads: CASSQYMGQGDEQFF. The CDR3 nucleotides are TGTGCCAGCAGCCAATACATGGGACAGGGGGATGAGCAGTTCTTC.

V and J are TRBV30 and TRBJ1-2, with D possibly TRBD1 on 5 matching bases. This CDR3 is 15 amino acids long. Germline V gene lookup returns CDR1 GTSNPN and CDR2 SVGIG (reference sequence). Deletions cut 2 bases from V and 7 bases from J, with 20 bases between. This CDR3 reads CAWSPWEGAGAGYTF. In DNA, the CDR3 is TGTGCCTGGAGTCCCTGGGAAGGGGCGGGTGCTGGCTACACCTTC.

In its sample, this clonotype was seen many times. The chain couples TRBV12-3 or TRBV12-4 to TRBJ2-3; TRBD2 aligns across 7 bases. The CDR3 totals 15 residues. V trimming: 6 bases; J trimming: 0 bases; junction bases outside the gene matches: 6. Here the CDR3 reads CASRPGGRSTDTQYF. The DNA of the CDR3 is TGTGCCAGCAGACCCGGGGGGAGGAGCACAGATACGCAGTATTTT.

Ten or more counts support this clonotype. The rearrangement links TRBV5-1 to TRBJ2-7, with TRBD2 identical over 7 bases. V lost 4 bases and J lost 3; bases outside the gene matches: 7. The CDR3 covers 14 residues. Germline-derived CDR1 and CDR2 are SGHRS and YFSETQ. Here the CDR3 DNA reads TGCGCCAGCAGCACCGCCCAGCGGGGCTACGAGCAGTACTTC. Protein product: CASSTAQRGYEQYF.